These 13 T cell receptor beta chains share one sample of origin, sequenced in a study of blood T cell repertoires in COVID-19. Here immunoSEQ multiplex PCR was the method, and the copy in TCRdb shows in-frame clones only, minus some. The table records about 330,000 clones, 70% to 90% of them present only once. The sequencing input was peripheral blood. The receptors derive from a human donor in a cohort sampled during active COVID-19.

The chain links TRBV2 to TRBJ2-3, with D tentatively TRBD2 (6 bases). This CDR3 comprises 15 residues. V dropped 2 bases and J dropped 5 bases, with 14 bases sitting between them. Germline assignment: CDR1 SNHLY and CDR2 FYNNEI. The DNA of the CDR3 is TGTGCCAGCAGTGAATTCGTGGGAGGAGAAGATACGCAGTATTTT. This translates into CASSEFVGGEDTQYF.

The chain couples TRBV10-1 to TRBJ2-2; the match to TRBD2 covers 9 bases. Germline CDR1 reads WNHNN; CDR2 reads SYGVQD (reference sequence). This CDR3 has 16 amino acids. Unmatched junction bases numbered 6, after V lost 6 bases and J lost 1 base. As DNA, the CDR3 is TGCGCCAGCAGCCCACTGACTAGCGGGAACACCGGGGAGCTGTTTTTT. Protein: CASSPLTSGNTGELFF.

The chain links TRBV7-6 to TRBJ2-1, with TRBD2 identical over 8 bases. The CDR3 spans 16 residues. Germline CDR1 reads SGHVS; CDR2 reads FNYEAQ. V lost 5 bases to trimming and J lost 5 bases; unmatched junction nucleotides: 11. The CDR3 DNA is TGTGCCAGCAGCCCAATCGTAGCGGGGACCCACAATGAGCAGTTCTTC. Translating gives CASSPIVAGTHNEQFF.

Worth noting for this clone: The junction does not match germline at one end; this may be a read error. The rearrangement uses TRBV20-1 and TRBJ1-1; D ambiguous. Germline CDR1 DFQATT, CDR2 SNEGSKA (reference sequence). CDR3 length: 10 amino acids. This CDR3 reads CSAGNSEAFF. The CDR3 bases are TGCAGTGCTGGAAACAGTGAAGCTTTCTTT.

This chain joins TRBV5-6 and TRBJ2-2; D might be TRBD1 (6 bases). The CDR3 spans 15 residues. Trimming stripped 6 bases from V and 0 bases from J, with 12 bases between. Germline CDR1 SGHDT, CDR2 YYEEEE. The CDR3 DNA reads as TGTGCCAGCACCGGACAGTACGCGAACACCGGGGAGCTGTTTTTT. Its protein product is CASTGQYANTGELFF.

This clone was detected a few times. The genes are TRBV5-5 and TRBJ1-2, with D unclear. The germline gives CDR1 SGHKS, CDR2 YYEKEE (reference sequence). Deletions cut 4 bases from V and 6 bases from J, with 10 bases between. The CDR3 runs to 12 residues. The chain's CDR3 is CASSNGLDGYTF. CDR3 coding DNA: TGTGCCAGCAGCAACGGGTTAGATGGCTACACCTTC.

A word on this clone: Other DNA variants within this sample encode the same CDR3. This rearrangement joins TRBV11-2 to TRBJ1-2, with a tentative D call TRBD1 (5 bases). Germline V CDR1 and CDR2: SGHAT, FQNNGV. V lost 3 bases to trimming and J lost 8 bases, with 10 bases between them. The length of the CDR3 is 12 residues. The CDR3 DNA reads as TGTGCCAGCAGCTTTAGGGGAGGGGGCTACACCTTC. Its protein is CASSFRGGGYTF.

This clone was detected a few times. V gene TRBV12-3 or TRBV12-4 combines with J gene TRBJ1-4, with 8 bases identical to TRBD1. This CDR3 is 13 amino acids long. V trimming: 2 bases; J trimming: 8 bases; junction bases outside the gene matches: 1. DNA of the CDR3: TGTGCCAGCAGTTTATGGGACAGGGAAAAACTGTTTTTT. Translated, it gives CASSLWDREKLFF.

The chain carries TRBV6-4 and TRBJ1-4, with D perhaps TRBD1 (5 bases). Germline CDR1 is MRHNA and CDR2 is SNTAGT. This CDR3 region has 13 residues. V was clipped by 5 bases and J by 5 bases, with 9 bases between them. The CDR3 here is CASSPNRNEKLFF. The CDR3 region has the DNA TGTGCCAGCAGTCCCAACAGGAATGAAAAACTGTTTTTT.

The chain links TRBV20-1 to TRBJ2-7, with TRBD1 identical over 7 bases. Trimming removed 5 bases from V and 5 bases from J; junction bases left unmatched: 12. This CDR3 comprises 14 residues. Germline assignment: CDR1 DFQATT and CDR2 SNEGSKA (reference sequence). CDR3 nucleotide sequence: TGCAGTGCTCGTGGGACAGCCTACGTCGACGAGCAGTACTTC. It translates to CSARGTAYVDEQYF.

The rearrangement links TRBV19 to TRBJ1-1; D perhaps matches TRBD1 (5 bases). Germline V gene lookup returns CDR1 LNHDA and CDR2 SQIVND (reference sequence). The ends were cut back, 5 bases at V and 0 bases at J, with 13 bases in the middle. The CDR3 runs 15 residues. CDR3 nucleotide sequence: TGTGCCAGTAGTCCACGACAGAGGTTGAACACTGAAGCTTTCTTT. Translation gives CASSPRQRLNTEAFF.

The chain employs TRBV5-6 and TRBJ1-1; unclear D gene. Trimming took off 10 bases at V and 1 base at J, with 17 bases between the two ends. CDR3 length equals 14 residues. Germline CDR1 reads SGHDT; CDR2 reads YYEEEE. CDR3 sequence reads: CAATRRRGNTEAFF. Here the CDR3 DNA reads TGTGCCGCTACCCGGAGAAGAGGGAACACTGAAGCTTTCTTT.

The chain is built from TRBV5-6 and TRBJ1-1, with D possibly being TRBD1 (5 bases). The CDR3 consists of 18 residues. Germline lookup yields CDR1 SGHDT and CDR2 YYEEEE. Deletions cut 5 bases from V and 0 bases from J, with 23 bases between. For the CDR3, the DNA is TGTGCCAGCAGTAATACGGGACTCAGGGTCCGGTTGAACACTGAAGCTTTCTTT. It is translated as CASSNTGLRVRLNTEAFF.